This TCR beta chain was sequenced in a study of blood T cell repertoires in COVID-19. Turning to the study itself: Spain, Italy and the United States supplied samples that represented acute and convalescent COVID-19. Nucleic acid was either cDNA or gDNA, and it came from T cells, B-cell-depleted T cells, or PBMCs.

V shed 1 base and J 0 bases; nucleotides not matched to a gene: 3. CDR1 is LNHNV and CDR2 is YYDKDF in the germline V gene (reference sequence). This CDR3 contains 16 residues. Original processing methods: Reference gene primer amplification gave nucleated cell count estimates. Assay used: immunoSEQ multiplex PCR; TCRdb lists only in-frame clones, some missing. For V, J and clone size, that table is used; D and trimming come from the DNA. The sample lists about 200,000 clones, around 85% seen once, with approximately 5% in the top ten. This clone has more than one count but fewer than ten. Other nucleotide sequences in the sample specify the same CDR3.

This clonotype originated in a human donor in a cohort sampled during active COVID-19. The chain employs TRBV15 and TRBJ2-5; 9 bases fit TRBD2. The specimen sequenced was peripheral blood. CDR3 in amino acids: CATSRGTSANQETQYF. The CDR3 coding sequence is TGTGCCACCAGCAGAGGGACTAGCGCGAACCAAGAGACCCAGTACTTC.